These 9 T cell receptor beta chains were all obtained from the same sample, sequenced in a study of blood T cell repertoires in COVID-19 (dated by TCRdb to 2018 to 2021). Preparation of the library involved the immunoSEQ multiplex PCR assay. This is the immuneACCESS table as TCRdb keeps it, with only in-frame sequences that have V and J called. A part of the clones is gone; compared with another copy, unresolved V genes explain less than half, and the rest is unexplained. The sample records roughly 500,000 clones, 80% to 90% of which are singletons. The ten largest account for 0.8% to 0.9% of the sample. The sequencing input was peripheral blood. All receptors come from a man in his late teens or twenties with COVID-19, enrolled during active disease.

As to this clone: This same CDR3 is encoded by further DNA sequences in the sample. The chain employs TRBV5-1 and TRBJ2-7; 7 bases match TRBD2. V dropped 0 bases and J dropped 2; count of bases not matched to a gene: 5. The CDR3 covers 15 residues. CDR1 is SGHRS and CDR2 is YFSETQ in the germline V gene. The CDR3 loop is CASSLAVGGTYEQYF. The CDR3 DNA sequence: TGCGCCAGCAGCTTGGCCGTGGGAGGGACCTACGAGCAGTACTTC.

The V gene is TRBV19, the J gene TRBJ1-6, with 8 bases identical to TRBD1. Losses at the gene ends were 5 bases for V and 11 bases for J; bases not matched to a gene: 11. The CDR3 has 15 residues. Germline V gene data show CDR1 as LNHDA and CDR2 as SQIVND (reference sequence). DNA of the CDR3: TGTGCCAGTAGTCCGGGACAGGCCGAGTGGGCACCCCTCCACTTT. It specifies CASSPGQAEWAPLHF.

In its sample, this clone was seen a few times. The V gene is TRBV9, the J gene TRBJ1-6; TRBD1 might be the D (6 bases). Trimming pared 3 bases from V and 7 bases from J, leaving 14 bases between. The CDR3 length is 15 residues. The germline V gene has CDR1 SGDLS and CDR2 YYNGEE. The CDR3 nucleotides read TGTGCCAGCAGCGGGCGTAGTCAGGGGAATTCACCCCTCCACTTT. This encodes CASSGRSQGNSPLHF.

The chain recombines TRBV10-3 with TRBJ1-6; 8 bases are a match to TRBD1. The CDR3 extends over 14 amino acids. V gave up 6 bases and J gave up 9 bases; unmatched junction bases: 7. CDR1 and CDR2 from the germline V gene are ENHRY and SYGVKD. This chain's CDR3 is CAIRQGDKSSPLHF. CDR3 nucleotide sequence: TGTGCCATCAGACAGGGGGATAAGAGTTCACCCCTCCACTTT.

This chain links TRBV2 with TRBJ1-4; D perhaps matches TRBD1 (6 bases). The CDR3 has 12 residues. Germline values: CDR1 SNHLY, CDR2 FYNNEI. V lost 8 bases, J lost 5 bases, and 9 bases lay in between. The CDR3 sequence: CASGGGNEKLFF. CDR3 bases: TGTGCCAGCGGGGGGGGCAATGAAAAACTGTTTTTT.

The chain carries TRBV5-4 and TRBJ1-2; D is unresolved. Germline V lookup: CDR1 SGHNT, CDR2 YYREEE (reference sequence). Trimming shortened V by 0 bases and J by 6 bases, and 18 bases separated the two germline ends. CDR3 size: 16 residues. The CDR3 loop reads CASSLGGGRLLDGYTF. The CDR3 DNA is TGTGCCAGCAGCTTGGGTGGTGGCAGGCTTTTGGATGGCTACACCTTC.

The genes are TRBV27 and TRBJ2-7, with TRBD1 matching 8 bases. CDR3 length equals 15 residues. V dropped 5 bases and J dropped 2; count of bases not matched to a gene: 8. Germline V gives CDR1 MNHEY, CDR2 SMNVEV (reference sequence). This CDR3 reads CASSTSGTGTYEQYF. The CDR3 nucleotides are TGTGCCAGCAGTACCTCCGGGACAGGAACCTACGAGCAGTACTTC.

This chain connects TRBV6-4 to TRBJ2-2; 10 nucleotides align to TRBD2. Trimming at V came to 4 bases and at J to 3 bases, leaving 2 bases not matched to a gene. Germline V gives CDR1 MRHNA, CDR2 SNTAGT. The CDR3 covers 15 residues. In DNA form, the CDR3 reads TGTGCCAGCAGTGCTCTAGCGGGGGACACCGGGGAGCTGTTTTTT. This codes for CASSALAGDTGELFF.

This chain uses TRBV3-1 (or the pseudogene TRBV3-2) with TRBJ2-2; TRBD1 agrees at 7 bases. The germline V gene encodes CDR1 LGHDT and CDR2 YNNKEL (reference sequence). V dropped 4 bases and J dropped 3; count of bases not matched to a gene: 11. The CDR3 totals 17 residues. CDR3 coding DNA: TGTGCCAGCAGCCCGAGCAAGGGACAGTCGCACACCGGGGAGCTGTTTTTT. The encoded protein is CASSPSKGQSHTGELFF.